The 22 T cell receptor beta chains given below trace back to one sample, sequenced in a study of blood T cell repertoires in COVID-19. Libraries were prepared by immunoSEQ multiplex PCR; TCRdb keeps only in-frame clonotypes and omits some of them. Of 24,000 or so clones in the sample, approximately 86% were seen once. The sequencing input was peripheral blood. These receptor sequences come from a human donor with acute or convalescent COVID-19. The donor label of this sample is uncertain.

V usage is TRBV5-1 and J usage is TRBJ2-3; D is perhaps TRBD1 (6 bases). Trimming left V 4 bases short and J 2 bases short, with 14 bases between. This CDR3 comprises 15 residues. From germline, CDR1 is SGHRS and CDR2 YFSETQ. CDR3 bases: TGCGCCAGCAGCCTCCGGGACACCAACACAGATACGCAGTATTTT. As protein: CASSLRDTNTDTQYF.

This clone has a handful of counts. The rearrangement uses TRBV7-2 and TRBJ2-2; a weak D match, TRBD2 (6 bases). CDR3 size: 17 residues. Between the trimmed V and J ends, which lost 1 base and 6 bases, there was a span of 18 bases. Germline CDR1 and CDR2: SGHTA and FQGNSA. In nucleotides, the CDR3 is TGTGCCAGCAGCTTAGTCTCCGGACACGGCGGGGCCGGGGAGCTGTTTTTT. Its translation is CASSLVSGHGGAGELFF.

This rearrangement joins TRBV3-1 (or the pseudogene TRBV3-2) to TRBJ2-7; weak D call: TRBD2 (6 bases). The CDR3 covers 16 residues. CDR1 and CDR2 (germline): LGHDT, YNNKEL (reference sequence). With 4 bases removed from V and 0 bases from J, the gap between germline ends came to 16 bases. CDR3 amino acids: CASSPRERAHSYEQYF. CDR3 nucleotide sequence: TGTGCCAGCAGCCCGAGGGAGCGGGCTCACTCCTACGAGCAGTACTTC.

The CDR3 DNA reads as TGCGCCAGCAGCTTGCAGCGGATAGAGACCCAGTACTTC. This translates into CASSLQRIETQYF. V is TRBV5-1 and J is TRBJ2-5; TRBD2 is a possible D gene (5 bases). CDR3 length equals 13 residues. Trimming cost V 1 base and J 4 bases, with 8 bases left between them. CDR1 SGHRS and CDR2 YFSETQ come from the germline V gene.

The rearrangement uses TRBV2 and TRBJ2-3; tentative D call: TRBD2 (5 bases). Per the germline V gene, CDR1 is SNHLY and CDR2 is FYNNEI. This CDR3 contains 14 residues. The V gene lost 8 bases and the J gene lost 0 bases, with 12 bases spanning the gap. The CDR3 spells CASRGGVSTDTQYF. CDR3 DNA sequence: TGTGCCAGCCGCGGAGGTGTTAGCACAGATACGCAGTATTTT.

The rearrangement joins TRBV4-1 to TRBJ2-5; 12 bases match TRBD2. V trimming: 0 bases; J trimming: 7 bases; junction bases outside the gene matches: 6. CDR3 length: 16 amino acids. Germline V gene lookup returns CDR1 MGHRA and CDR2 YSYEKL. This CDR3 reads CASSQDPPSGGATQYF. CDR3 sequence (DNA): TGCGCCAGCAGCCAAGATCCCCCTAGCGGGGGGGCGACCCAGTACTTC.

The rearrangement joins TRBV5-1 to TRBJ2-3; 16 bases match TRBD2. Germline V CDR1 and CDR2: SGHRS, YFSETQ. J was trimmed by 5 bases and V by 4 bases; bases with no gene match: 7. This CDR3 spans 17 amino acids. The DNA for the CDR3 is TGCGCCAGCAGCACCGGGACTAGCGGGGGGGCGGGAGATACGCAGTATTTT. Translated: CASSTGTSGGAGDTQYF.

In its sample, this clone was seen once. The chain carries TRBV6-5 and TRBJ1-2; maybe TRBD1 (6 bases). Trimming took off 8 bases at V and 4 bases at J, with 11 bases between the two ends. CDR1 is MNHEY and CDR2 is SVGAGI in the germline V gene. The CDR3 length is 12 residues. CDR3 amino acids: CASSNRAYGYTF. The DNA of the CDR3 is TGTGCCAGCTCAAACAGGGCCTATGGCTACACCTTC.

DNA for the CDR3: TGTGCCAGCAGTTCCCGGACAGGGGGCTACACCTTC. Protein: CASSSRTGGYTF. The chain links TRBV27 to TRBJ1-2; 8 nucleotides align to TRBD1. Germline V gene data show CDR1 as MNHEY and CDR2 as SMNVEV (reference sequence). There are 12 residues in the CDR3. With 4 bases clipped from V and 8 bases from J, the junction kept 3 bases outside the gene matches.

The chain couples TRBV5-5 to TRBJ2-5, with 13 bases that match TRBD2. V lost 2 bases, J lost 4 bases, and 2 bases stayed unmatched. Per the germline V gene, CDR1 is SGHKS and CDR2 is YYEKEE (reference sequence). The CDR3 is made up of 15 amino acids. The CDR3 reads CASSFGLAGAETQYF. DNA of the CDR3: TGTGCCAGCAGCTTCGGACTAGCGGGGGCAGAGACCCAGTACTTC.

The chain has TRBV7-9 and TRBJ1-2; unclear D gene. Germline CDR1 is SEHNR and CDR2 is FQNEAQ (reference sequence). Trimming took 1 base from V and 9 from J, leaving 12 bases between them. The CDR3 has 13 amino acids. The CDR3 here is CASSLGGQRSYTF. Here the CDR3 DNA reads TGTGCCAGCAGCTTAGGAGGCCAGAGGAGCTACACCTTC. The variable domain in full, completed from reference TRBV7-9 and TRBJ1-2, reads DTGVSQNPRHKITKRGQNVTFRCDPISEHNRLYWYRQTLGQGPEFLTYFQNEAQLEKSRLLSDRFSAERPKGSFSTLEIQRTEQGDSAMYLCASSLGGQRSYTFGSGTRLTVV.

This clone was recorded once. V and J are TRBV3-1 (or the pseudogene TRBV3-2) and TRBJ2-1; a weak D match, TRBD2 (6 bases). Per germline, CDR1 LGHDT and CDR2 YNNKEL (reference sequence). Trimming removed 4 bases at V and 9 bases at J, with 22 bases between. The CDR3 extends over 16 amino acids. CDR3 coding DNA: TGTGCCAGCAGCCCGGTAAGGGGACTCACGGTACTTGAGCAGTTCTTC. It translates to CASSPVRGLTVLEQFF.

The CDR3 nucleotides are TGTGCCAGCAGCCCATTAGTATCTAGCGGGAGGACAGATACGCAGTATTTT. Amino acid sequence: CASSPLVSSGRTDTQYF. The genes are TRBV7-6 and TRBJ2-3; 11 bases agree with TRBD2. CDR1 is SGHVS, CDR2 FNYEAQ, per germline. The CDR3 is made up of 17 amino acids. Losses at the gene ends were 5 bases for V and 3 bases for J; bases not matched to a gene: 10.

The V gene is TRBV5-4, the J gene TRBJ2-3; a possible D gene is TRBD1 (5 bases). The V and J ends lost 5 bases and 1 base respectively, with 11 bases between them. Per the germline V gene, CDR1 is SGHNT and CDR2 is YYREEE (reference sequence). This CDR3 is 14 amino acids long. This CDR3 is CASRLIGGTDTQYF. DNA of the CDR3: TGTGCCAGCAGACTAATAGGGGGCACAGATACGCAGTATTTT. Combining the CDR3 with reference TRBV5-4 and TRBJ2-3 gives the whole variable domain ETGVTQSPTHLIKTRGQQVTLRCSSQSGHNTVSWYQQALGQGPQFIFQYYREEENGRGNFPPRFSGLQFPNYSSELNVNALELDDSALYLCASRLIGGTDTQYFGPGTRLTVL.

V is TRBV4-3 and J is TRBJ2-7, with D perhaps matching TRBD2 (6 bases). Germline CDR1 reads LGHNA; CDR2 reads YSLEER. V gave up 0 bases and J gave up 3 bases, with 15 bases separating them. The CDR3 is 16 residues long. CDR3 bases: TGCGCCAGCAGCCAAGATCTAGGACTACTATTCTACGAGCAGTACTTC. Residues: CASSQDLGLLFYEQYF.

The J gene is TRBJ2-2, the V gene TRBV9; D gene ambiguous. The CDR3 extends over 16 amino acids. Looked up from germline, CDR1 is SGDLS and CDR2 is YYNGEE. Trimming removed 3 bases at V and 6 bases at J, with 18 bases between. The CDR3 loop is CASSAVMMLGPGELFF. The CDR3 region has the DNA TGTGCCAGCAGCGCGGTAATGATGCTCGGTCCCGGGGAGCTGTTTTTT.

The J gene is TRBJ2-7, the V gene TRBV5-1, with TRBD1 matching over 8 bases. With V trimmed by 0 bases and J by 0 bases, 2 bases remained unmatched. Germline CDR1 is SGHRS and CDR2 is YFSETQ. The CDR3 covers 15 residues. CDR3 bases: TGCGCCAGCAGCTTGGGGGACAGGAACTCCTACGAGCAGTACTTC. This translates into CASSLGDRNSYEQYF.

The V and J genes are TRBV7-9 and TRBJ2-5; TRBD2 agrees at 7 bases. This CDR3 is 17 amino acids long. J gave up 5 bases and V 1 base, and 13 bases lay outside the gene matches. CDR1 and CDR2 from the germline V gene are SEHNR and FQNEAQ (reference sequence). This CDR3 is CASSLGSAPGRGETQYF. CDR3 DNA: TGTGCCAGCAGCTTAGGAAGCGCCCCTGGGAGGGGTGAGACCCAGTACTTC.

There are a few counts of this clone. The chain recombines TRBV1 with TRBJ2-7; TRBD1 is taken as the D call from the table, unchecked against the DNA. TRBV1 is a pseudogene locus. CDR3 length equals 13 residues. The CDR3 DNA reads TGCACCAGCAGCGATTACAGGCTTTACGAGCAGTACTTC. It yields the protein CTSSDYRLYEQYF.

The chain recombines TRBV5-4 with TRBJ1-4; 9 bases are shared with TRBD1. Germline V gene data show CDR1 as SGHNT and CDR2 as YYREEE (reference sequence). After removal of 3 bases from V and 2 bases from J, the junction contained 5 bases not matched to a gene. The CDR3 extends over 16 amino acids. CDR3 in DNA: TGTGCCAGCAGCTGGGGACAGGGCGGTACTAATGAAAAACTGTTTTTT. This codes for CASSWGQGGTNEKLFF. Supplemented by reference TRBV5-4 and TRBJ1-4, the full variable domain reads ETGVTQSPTHLIKTRGQQVTLRCSSQSGHNTVSWYQQALGQGPQFIFQYYREEENGRGNFPPRFSGLQFPNYSSELNVNALELDDSALYLCASSWGQGGTNEKLFFGSGTQLSVL.

V usage is TRBV10-3 and J usage is TRBJ2-7, with D maybe TRBD2 (5 bases). The CDR3 has 17 residues. Germline CDR1 ENHRY, CDR2 SYGVKD. V gave up 0 bases and J gave up 1 base, with 16 bases separating them. Here the CDR3 reads CAISESGGPPGSYEQYF. The CDR3 bases are TGTGCCATCAGTGAGTCAGGAGGACCTCCCGGGTCCTACGAGCAGTACTTC.

This clone was recorded only once. V and J are TRBV28 and TRBJ2-1, with 7 bases fitting TRBD2. The V gene end was trimmed by 6 bases and the J gene end by 6 bases; junction bases not matched to a gene: 11. This CDR3 spans 15 amino acids. Germline V gene data show CDR1 as MDHEN and CDR2 as SYDVKM. This CDR3 is CASRSLGPSGNEQFF. As DNA, the CDR3 is TGTGCCAGCAGATCATTAGGGCCTAGCGGCAATGAGCAGTTCTTC.